One sample yielded the 13 T cell receptor beta chains listed below, sequenced in a study of T-cell reconstitution after alpha-beta-depleted transplantation in children. The TCRbeta library was prepared with unique molecular identifiers. TCRdb ran MiXCR on the PCR reads and lists one entry per CDR3 protein. Seen here are some 490,000 distinct CDR3 sequences, around 12% observed once, and the top ten hold around 6%. The sequencing here drew on PBMCs from the stem cell graft donor, taken from the stem cell graft. The receptors here all came from a human donor who donated a stem cell graft to a child with combined immunodeficiency.

There are a few counts of this clonotype. This chain links TRBV7-2 with TRBJ1-1; TRBD1 might be the D (5 bases). With 5 bases removed from V and 8 bases from J, the gap between germline ends came to 15 bases. Germline CDR1 reads SGHTA; CDR2 reads FQGNSA. This CDR3 comprises 13 residues. CDR3 sequence: CASSRPGTREAFF. In DNA form, the CDR3 reads TGTGCCAGCAGCCGACCCGGGACGAGGGAAGCTTTCTTT.

The chain employs TRBV25-1 and TRBJ1-2; 8 positions agree with TRBD1. CDR1 MGHDK and CDR2 SYGVNS come from the germline V gene. CDR3 length equals 14 residues. With 3 bases clipped from V and 8 bases from J, the junction kept 8 bases outside the gene matches. As DNA, the CDR3 is TGTGCCAGCAGTGACCGGGACAGGACGGGGGGCTACACCTTC. Residues: CASSDRDRTGGYTF.

This clonotype was detected ten times or more. The chain employs TRBV6-6 and TRBJ2-7, with D perhaps TRBD1 or TRBD2 (5 bases each). The CDR3 loop spans 12 amino acids. CDR1 and CDR2 (germline): MNHNY, SVGAGI (reference sequence). V was cut by 8 bases and J by 5 bases, with 13 bases left in between. CDR3 DNA: TGTGCCAGCGCGGCTGGGGGAAACGAGCAGTACTTC. Its translation is CASAAGGNEQYF.

The chain has TRBV20-1 and TRBJ2-7; D might be TRBD1 (6 bases). In germline, CDR1 is DFQATT, CDR2 SNEGSKA (reference sequence). The CDR3 is 13 residues long. Trimming took 2 bases from V and 1 from J, leaving 9 bases between them. The CDR3 DNA reads TGCAGTGCTAGATTTGGGACATCCTACGAGCAGTACTTC. Amino acid sequence: CSARFGTSYEQYF.

This clonotype has ten or more counts. The chain has TRBV27 and TRBJ2-6; D is possibly TRBD1 or TRBD2 (5 bases each). Trimming pared 1 base from V and 0 bases from J, leaving 25 bases between. Germline V gives CDR1 MNHEY, CDR2 SMNVEV (reference sequence). The length of the CDR3 is 22 residues. CDR3 DNA sequence: TGTGCCAGCAGTTTATGGAGGAGAGGGGCGCCTCCCCACAACTCTGGGGCCAACGTCCTGACTTTC. This gives the protein CASSLWRRGAPPHNSGANVLTF.

This chain connects TRBV20-1 to TRBJ2-7; 7 bases match TRBD2. CDR3 length: 15 amino acids. The germline V gene has CDR1 DFQATT and CDR2 SNEGSKA (reference sequence). V trimming: 1 base; J trimming: 2 bases; junction bases outside the gene matches: 8. The CDR3, as DNA: TGCAGTGCTAGAGTAACGGGAGGACACACCTACGAGCAGTACTTC. Translation gives CSARVTGGHTYEQYF.

This clonotype was observed a handful of times. The genes are TRBV28 and TRBJ2-1, with a tentative D call TRBD2 (6 bases). The germline V gene has CDR1 MDHEN and CDR2 SYDVKM. This CDR3 is built from 12 residues. The V end lost 6 bases, the J end lost 10 bases, and 13 bases lay between the germline ends. The CDR3 nucleotides are TGTGCCAGCAGCAAACTAGCCCAGGAGCAGTTCTTC. As protein: CASSKLAQEQFF.

This clonotype was observed a few times. The chain links TRBV7-8 to TRBJ2-3; 7 nucleotides match TRBD2. CDR1 and CDR2 (germline): SGHVS, FQNEAQ. V lost 5 bases, J lost 6 bases, and 11 bases stayed unmatched. The CDR3 covers 15 residues. The CDR3 DNA sequence: TGTGCCAGCAGCCTCCTGCGCGGGGGTGAGGATACGCAGTATTTT. Residues: CASSLLRGGEDTQYF.

Many counts were recorded for this clonotype. The chain uses TRBV20-1 and TRBJ2-3; possible D gene TRBD2, 5 bases. Germline-derived CDR1 and CDR2 are DFQATT and SNEGSKA (reference sequence). Trimming pared 7 bases from V and 2 bases from J, leaving 19 bases between. The CDR3 extends over 15 amino acids. Here the CDR3 DNA reads TGCAGTGTTATTTCAGCGGAAACCTCCACAGATACGCAGTATTTT. Translating it yields CSVISAETSTDTQYF.

This chain links TRBV12-3 or TRBV12-4 with TRBJ1-5, with D possibly TRBD1 on 5 matching bases. V was cut by 3 bases and J by 0 bases, with 12 bases left in between. CDR3 length equals 16 residues. The CDR3 spells CASSLSNRISNQPQHF. The CDR3 DNA reads TGTGCCAGCAGTTTGTCTAACAGGATTAGCAATCAGCCCCAGCATTTT.

This clonotype has only a few counts. This rearrangement joins TRBV29-1 to TRBJ2-7; tentative D call: TRBD2 (6 bases). CDR1 and CDR2 (germline): SQVTM, ANQGSEA. This CDR3 has 12 amino acids. Between the trimmed V and J ends, which lost 3 bases and 0 bases, there was a span of 6 bases. The CDR3 protein is CSVERDSYEQYF. Here the CDR3 DNA reads TGCAGCGTTGAGCGGGACTCCTACGAGCAGTACTTC.

The chain employs TRBV20-1 and TRBJ2-5, with D possibly TRBD2 on 6 matching bases. V dropped 3 bases and J dropped 5 bases, with 16 bases sitting between them. This CDR3 spans 14 amino acids. Germline lookup yields CDR1 DFQATT and CDR2 SNEGSKA (reference sequence). The CDR3 sequence is CSARRLGGRETQYF. The DNA of the CDR3 is TGCAGTGCTAGGCGACTGGGGGGTAGGGAGACCCAGTACTTC.

The chain carries TRBV3-1 and TRBJ2-7; 7 nucleotides match TRBD1. Germline V gives CDR1 LGHDT, CDR2 YNNKEL (reference sequence). The V and J ends lost 6 bases and 2 bases, in that order; junction bases with no gene match: 7. This CDR3 is 14 amino acids long. CDR3 amino acids: CASSNRGDTYEQYF. CDR3 coding DNA: TGTGCCAGCAGTAACAGGGGAGATACCTACGAGCAGTACTTC.